A single sample is the source of the 17 T cell receptor beta chains below, sequenced in a study of blood T cells in healthy people across ages. Combining a sample-barcoded 5' primer with a J-beta primer mix, a second PCR ran for roughly 6 to 12 cycles. TCRdb fed the 5' RACE reads into MiXCR, producing one record per CDR3 protein. This sample has around 1,100,000 distinct CDR3 sequences, with around two fifths found just once. Sequencing used blood. The source is a man aged 18 to 29 in good health.

This chain joins TRBV20-1 and TRBJ1-1, with TRBD1 matching 7 bases. The CDR3 contains 11 residues. With V trimmed by 6 bases and J by 5 bases, 3 bases remained unmatched. Per the germline V gene, CDR1 is DFQATT and CDR2 is SNEGSKA (reference sequence). DNA of the CDR3: TGCAGTGCGAAACAGGGGACTGAAGCTTTCTTT. Translated: CSAKQGTEAFF.

A few counts support this clonotype. The gene calls are TRBV5-6 and TRBJ2-1; 10 nucleotides agree with TRBD1. The CDR3 runs 16 residues. J was trimmed by 1 base and V by 3 bases; bases with no gene match: 4. Germline lookup yields CDR1 SGHDT and CDR2 YYEEEE. The DNA of the CDR3 is TGTGCCAGCAGCTCAGACAGGGGGCTTTCCTACAATGAGCAGTTCTTC. This sequence encodes CASSSDRGLSYNEQFF.

The chain employs TRBV7-3 and TRBJ2-1, with D tentatively TRBD2 (5 bases). The CDR3 contains 16 residues. CDR1 is SGHTA, CDR2 FQGTGA, per germline. The germline V and J ends were trimmed by 0 bases and 8 bases, with 17 bases remaining between them. CDR3 sequence reads: CASSLTGHVGVDEQFF. The CDR3 DNA follows: TGTGCCAGCAGCTTAACTGGTCACGTCGGGGTCGATGAGCAGTTCTTC.

V gene TRBV6-2 or TRBV6-3 combines with J gene TRBJ2-5; 12 bases map to TRBD1. V shed 5 bases and J 9 bases; nucleotides not matched to a gene: 10. The CDR3 sequence is 15 residues long. Germline CDR1 reads MNHEY; CDR2 reads SVGEGT. In DNA form, the CDR3 reads TGTGCCAGCAGTAGGGACAGGGGGCAGTTTGAGGCCCAGTACTTC. Translating gives CASSRDRGQFEAQYF.

This clonotype was detected once. V and J are TRBV6-6 and TRBJ2-7, with D unresolved. Germline V gene data show CDR1 as MNHNY and CDR2 as SVGAGI (reference sequence). This CDR3 is 16 amino acids long. The V end was cut by 6 bases, the J end by 7 bases, with 25 bases between. CDR3 nucleotide sequence: TGTGCCAGCAGACCCCCGGCCAGCTTAGCCTACAATGAGCAGTACTTC. It specifies CASRPPASLAYNEQYF.

The V gene is TRBV4-2, the J gene TRBJ1-4, with D perhaps TRBD1 (6 bases). Germline assignment: CDR1 LGHNA and CDR2 YNFKEQ. V was shortened by 4 bases and J by 5 bases, with 20 bases between the two germline ends. The CDR3 extends over 17 amino acids. CDR3 sequence (DNA): TGTGCCAGCAGCCCCAGGCCGACAGGACCTAAAAATGAAAAACTGTTTTTT. Translating it yields CASSPRPTGPKNEKLFF.

This chain links TRBV7-8 with TRBJ2-5; TRBD1 matches at 7 bases. This CDR3 has 14 residues. V lost 4 bases and J lost 2; bases outside the gene matches: 4. The germline CDR1 and CDR2 sequences are SGHVS and FQNEAQ. The CDR3 DNA is TGTGCCAGCAGCTCCCAGACAGGGCAAGAGACCCAGTACTTC. Translation gives CASSSQTGQETQYF.

The sample holds many counts of this clonotype. The J gene is TRBJ1-2, the V gene TRBV10-3, with D hard to call. V shed 7 bases and J shed 6 bases, with 12 bases lying between them. CDR1 is ENHRY and CDR2 is SYGVKD in the germline V gene. The CDR3 is 12 residues long. CDR3 in amino acids: CAIKGSSDGYTF. The CDR3 DNA reads as TGTGCCATCAAAGGGAGTTCAGATGGCTACACCTTC.

This clonotype has a handful of counts. This chain uses TRBV7-6 with TRBJ2-3; no clear D. CDR3 size: 17 residues. CDR1 SGHVS and CDR2 FNYEAQ come from the germline V gene. The V end lost 1 base, the J end lost 4 bases, and 18 bases lay between the germline ends. The CDR3 nucleotides are TGTGCCAGCAGCTTAGTGGTTGGACCCCCCAGCCCAGATACGCAGTATTTT. Amino acid sequence: CASSLVVGPPSPDTQYF.

As concerns this clonotype: The germline gene is not matched at one end of the junction; a read error may be the cause. This chain uses TRBV6-2 or TRBV6-3 with TRBJ2-1, with 9 bases lining up with TRBD2. Germline loops: CDR1 MNHEY, CDR2 SVGEGT. The CDR3 totals 18 residues. CDR3 nucleotide sequence: TGTGCCAGCAGGCAATGGGTTAGTAGCGGGGGCCAAAACAATGGGCAGTTCTTC. It is translated as CASRQWVSSGGQNNGQFF.

The chain uses TRBV5-1 and TRBJ2-7; possibly TRBD2 for D (5 bases). Per germline, CDR1 SGHRS and CDR2 YFSETQ. The V and J ends lost 4 bases and 6 bases respectively, with 14 bases between them. The CDR3 has 13 residues. The CDR3 DNA reads as TGCGCCAGCAGCGTGACGGGGTTGGGCGAGCAGTACTTC. Its protein is CASSVTGLGEQYF. Based on the CDR3 plus reference TRBV5-1 and TRBJ2-7, the full variable domain is KAGVTQTPRYLIKTRGQQVTLSCSPISGHRSVSWYQQTPGQGLQFLFEYFSETQRNKGNFPGRFSGRQFSNSRSEMNVSTLELGDSALYLCASSVTGLGEQYFGPGTRLTVT.

The chain employs TRBV28 and TRBJ2-2; perhaps TRBD2 as D (5 bases). V lost 7 bases and J 6 bases, leaving 12 bases between the germline ends. This CDR3 spans 13 amino acids. The V gene's germline CDR1 is MDHEN and CDR2 SYDVKM. CDR3 residues: CASKRAPPGELFF. For the CDR3, the DNA is TGTGCCAGCAAGAGGGCCCCCCCCGGGGAGCTGTTTTTT.

In regard to this clonotype: This clone may be a read error of a much larger clone one base away. The rearrangement uses TRBV4-3 and TRBJ2-5, with 8 positions matching TRBD2. The CDR3 contains 15 residues. In germline, CDR1 is LGHNA, CDR2 YSLEER. In nucleotides, the CDR3 is TGCACCAGCAGCCCAACTAGCGGTGACCAAGAGACCCAGTACTTC. It translates to CTSSPTSGDQETQYF.

The genes are TRBV5-1 and TRBJ2-3; D call uncertain. V was clipped by 0 bases and J by 2 bases, with 7 bases between them. The V gene's germline CDR1 is SGHRS and CDR2 YFSETQ. The CDR3 extends over 14 amino acids. The CDR3 here is CASSLVINTDTQYF. The CDR3 nucleotides are TGCGCCAGCAGCTTGGTCATTAACACAGATACGCAGTATTTT. The entire variable domain, with the rest obtained from reference TRBV5-1 and TRBJ2-3, is as follows: KAGVTQTPRYLIKTRGQQVTLSCSPISGHRSVSWYQQTPGQGLQFLFEYFSETQRNKGNFPGRFSGRQFSNSRSEMNVSTLELGDSALYLCASSLVINTDTQYFGPGTRLTVL.

In this sample, this clonotype turned up a few times. The chain employs TRBV6-2 or TRBV6-3 and TRBJ1-2, with 8 bases lining up with TRBD1. The germline gives CDR1 MNHEY, CDR2 SVGEGT. J gave up 8 bases and V 0 bases, and 8 bases lay outside the gene matches. This CDR3 has 15 residues. CDR3 sequence (DNA): TGTGCCAGCAGTTACTCCACGACAGGGGATTACGGCTACACCTTC. It is translated as CASSYSTTGDYGYTF.

This clonotype was picked up many times. This chain links TRBV2 with TRBJ2-7; D is unresolved. Germline V gene data show CDR1 as SNHLY and CDR2 as FYNNEI. The ends were cut back, 4 bases at V and 4 bases at J, with 5 bases in the middle. The CDR3 sequence is 11 residues long. CDR3 region: CASSAMYEQYF. The CDR3 DNA sequence: TGTGCCAGCAGTGCCATGTACGAGCAGTACTTC.

The rearrangement uses TRBV21-1 and TRBJ2-3; TRBD2, the table's D call, lacks a check against the DNA. TRBV21-1 is an annotated pseudogene. CDR3 length: 16 amino acids. The CDR3 sequence: CASSRGLAEIIDTQYF. Written as DNA, the CDR3 is TGTGCCAGCAGTAGAGGACTAGCGGAGATAATAGATACGCAGTATTTT.